The sequence of this TCR beta chain was determined in a study of shared clonotypes between healthy human individuals. General observations from the study: Shared clonotypes across all four donors exceeded non-shared ones in generation probability.

For this clone: Antigen unknown.

CD45RO negativity and positive selection for CCR7 defined naive CD8 cells, a population that excluded terminally differentiated effector memory CD45RA+ cells. The germline CDR1 and CDR2 sequences are MNHNS and SASEGT. This CDR3 contains 17 residues. The V and J ends lost 0 bases and 3 bases respectively, with 14 bases between them. Some clones are missing from TCRdb's copy, which holds only in-frame ones; the method was immunoSEQ multiplex PCR. The sample includes about 1,800,000 clones, roughly 94% of them seen just once. This receptor was obtained from a man aged 18 to 30 in good health. The sample was naive CD8+ T cells sorted from blood. This sequence joins TRBV6-1 and TRBJ1-4, with D possibly being TRBD1 (6 bases). The CDR3 bases are TGTGCCAGCAGTGAAGCAGTCAGGGGTTCGGCTAATGAAAAACTGTTTTTT. This translates into CASSEAVRGSANEKLFF.